A single T cell receptor (beta chain) is shown here with its context. In its sample, this clonotype was seen many times. Its antigen is unknown. No base qualities exist here, and no much larger clone lies one base off it. Expansion of CD8+CD57+ cells had been shown by flow cytometry in the patients chosen for sequencing. Every patient had severe acquired aplastic anemia, diagnosed using the International Study of Aplastic Anemia and Agranulocytosis and Camitta criteria. Patients had received no therapy at the time of blood sampling. TCR repertoires of sorted CD4+ and CD8+ blood T cells from severe aplastic anemia patients and healthy subjects were deep-sequenced in the study. Patients were enrolled under clinicaltrials.gov protocols 00001620, 01623167, 00001397, 00071045, 00081523 and 00961064 in the USA. Ficoll-Paque density gradient centrifugation was used to isolate peripheral blood mononuclear cells. CD4+ and CD8+ T cells were sorted by FACS or magnetic beads before DNA extraction.

CDR1 and CDR2 (SGHVS, FNYEAQ) derive from the germline V gene. The CDR3 numbers 15 residues from cysteine through phenylalanine. CDR3 DNA only is kept here, 45 bases in frame from base 1. V sheds 5 bases and J sheds 1 base, leaving 15 bases between their ends. TCR beta VDJ combination and CDR3 sequence profiling used genomic DNA as the template. An Illumina HiSeq 2000 was used for TCR repertoire sequencing. The study's own analysis went as follows. Repertoires were assessed using TRBV/TRBJ rearrangement plots, CDR3 size and DJ length profiles, and Simpson's diversity index. The most abundant DNA sequence in the deep sequencing data was taken as the immunodominant clone. CDR3 amino acid sequences were screened for sharing across subjects and compared with published repertoires and the VDJdb database. TCRdb reran the public reads through fastp at Q25 and MiXCR, keeping productive beta chains. Rows with one shared CDR3 protein collapse into an entry with the most common genes and DNA. These V and J calls are TCRdb output, not the study's own analysis. The sample table holds under 250,000 distinct CDR3 sequences, of which around half were seen once. The ten largest clones represent under 9% of the sample.

This sample was taken from a study of CD8+CD57+ T cells in acquired aplastic anemia (dated by TCRdb to between 2018 and 2020). Turning to the overall study: DNA extracted from sorted CD4+ and CD8+ cells had a mean of around 3 ug, with a range of roughly 0.18 to 27.4 ug. CD8+CD57+ expansion was defined as a frequency above the mean frequency observed in healthy subjects. Study-wide conclusions, independent of this receptor: Twenty-nine CD8+ CDR3 sequences were shared between patients and controls but appeared highly expressed in patients and within their immunodominant clones. Between patients and healthy controls, no significant difference in CD8+ Simpson's diversity was found (P=0.060).

This receptor was identified in a human donor with aplastic anemia. The sequence is built from TRBV7-6 and TRBJ2-7, and the D gene may be TRBD2, 6 bases matching. The sample consisted of sorted CD4+, CD8+, or CD8+CD57+ T cells (not recorded which) from PBMCs. Read as DNA, the sequence is TGTGCCAGCAGCCAAGTTCCGGGGACTTCCTACGAGCAGTACTTC. It translates as CASSQVPGTSYEQYF.